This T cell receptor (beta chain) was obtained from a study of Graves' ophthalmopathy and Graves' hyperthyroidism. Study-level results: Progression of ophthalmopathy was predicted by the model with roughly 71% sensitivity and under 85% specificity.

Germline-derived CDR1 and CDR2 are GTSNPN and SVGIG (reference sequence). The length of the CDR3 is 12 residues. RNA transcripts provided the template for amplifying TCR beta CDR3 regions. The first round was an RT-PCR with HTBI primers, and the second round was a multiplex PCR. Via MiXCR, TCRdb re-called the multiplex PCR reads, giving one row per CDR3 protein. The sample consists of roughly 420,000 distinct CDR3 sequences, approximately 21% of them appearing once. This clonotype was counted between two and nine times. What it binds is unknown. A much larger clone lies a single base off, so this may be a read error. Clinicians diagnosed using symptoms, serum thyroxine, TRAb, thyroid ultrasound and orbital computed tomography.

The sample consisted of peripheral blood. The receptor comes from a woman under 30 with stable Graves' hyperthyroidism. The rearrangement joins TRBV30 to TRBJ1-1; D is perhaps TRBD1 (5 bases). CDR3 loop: CASKDQDTEASF. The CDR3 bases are TGTGCCTCCAAAGATCAGGACACTGAAGCTTCCTTT.